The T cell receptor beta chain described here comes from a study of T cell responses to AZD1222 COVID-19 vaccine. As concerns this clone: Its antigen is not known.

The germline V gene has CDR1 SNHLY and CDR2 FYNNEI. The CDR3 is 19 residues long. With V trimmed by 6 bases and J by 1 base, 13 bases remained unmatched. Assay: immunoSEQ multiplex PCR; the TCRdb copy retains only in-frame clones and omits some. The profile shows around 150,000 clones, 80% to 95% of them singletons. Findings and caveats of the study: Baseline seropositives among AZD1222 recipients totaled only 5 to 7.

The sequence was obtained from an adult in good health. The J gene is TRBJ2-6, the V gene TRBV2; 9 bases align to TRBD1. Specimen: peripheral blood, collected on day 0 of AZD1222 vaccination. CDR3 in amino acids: CASRALTGTGISGANVLTF. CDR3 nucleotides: TGTGCCAGCAGGGCTTTAACCGGGACAGGGATTTCTGGGGCCAACGTCCTGACTTTC.